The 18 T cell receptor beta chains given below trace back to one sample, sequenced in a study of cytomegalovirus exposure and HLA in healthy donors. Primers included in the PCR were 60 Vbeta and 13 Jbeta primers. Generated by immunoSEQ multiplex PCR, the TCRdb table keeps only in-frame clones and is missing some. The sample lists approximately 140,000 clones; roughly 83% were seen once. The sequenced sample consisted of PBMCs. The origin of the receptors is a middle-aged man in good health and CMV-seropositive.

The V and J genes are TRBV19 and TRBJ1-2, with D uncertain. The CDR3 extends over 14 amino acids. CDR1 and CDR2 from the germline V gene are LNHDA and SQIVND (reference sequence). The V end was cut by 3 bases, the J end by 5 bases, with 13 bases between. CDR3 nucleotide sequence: TGTGCCAGTAGTATTGCTAGCAGGTCGTATGGCTACACCTTC. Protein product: CASSIASRSYGYTF.

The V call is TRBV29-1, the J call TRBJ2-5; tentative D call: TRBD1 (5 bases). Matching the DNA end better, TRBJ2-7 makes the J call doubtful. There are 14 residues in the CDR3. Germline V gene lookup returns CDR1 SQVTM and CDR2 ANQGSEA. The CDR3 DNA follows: TGCAGCGTGGACCTCAAGGGGATGATCCACGAGCAGTACTTC. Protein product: CSVDLKGMIHEQYF.

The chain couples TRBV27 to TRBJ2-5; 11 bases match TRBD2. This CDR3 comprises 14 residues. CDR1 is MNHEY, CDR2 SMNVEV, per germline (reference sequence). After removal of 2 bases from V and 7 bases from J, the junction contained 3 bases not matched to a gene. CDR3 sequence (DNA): TGTGCCAGCAGTTTACTAGCGGGAGGTGGGACCCAGTACTTC. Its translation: CASSLLAGGGTQYF.

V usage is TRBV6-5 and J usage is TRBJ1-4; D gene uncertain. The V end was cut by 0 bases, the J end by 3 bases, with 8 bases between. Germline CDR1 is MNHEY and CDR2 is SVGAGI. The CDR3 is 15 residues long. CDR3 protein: CASSYSGGANEKLFF. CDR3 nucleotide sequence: TGTGCCAGCAGTTACTCCGGCGGGGCTAATGAAAAACTGTTTTTT.

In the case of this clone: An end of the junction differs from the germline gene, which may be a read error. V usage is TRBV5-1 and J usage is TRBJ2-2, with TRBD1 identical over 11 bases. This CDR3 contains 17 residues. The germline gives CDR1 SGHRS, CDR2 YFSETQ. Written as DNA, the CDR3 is TGCGCCAGCAGATTGGGGGACAGGGGGTCGAGTACCGGGGAGCTGTTTTTT. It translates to CASRLGDRGSSTGELFF.

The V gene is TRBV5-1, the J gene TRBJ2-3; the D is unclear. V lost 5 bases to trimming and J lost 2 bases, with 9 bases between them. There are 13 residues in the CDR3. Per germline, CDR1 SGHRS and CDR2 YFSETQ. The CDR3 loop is CASRARFTDTQYF. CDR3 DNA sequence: TGCGCCAGCAGGGCGAGGTTCACAGATACGCAGTATTTT.

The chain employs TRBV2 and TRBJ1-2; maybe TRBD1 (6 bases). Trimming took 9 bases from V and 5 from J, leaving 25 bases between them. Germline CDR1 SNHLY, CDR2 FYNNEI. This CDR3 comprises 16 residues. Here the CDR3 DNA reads TGTGCCAGACGGGGGGGCAGAAGGTCCGTTCAATATGGCTACACCTTC. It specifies CARRGGRRSVQYGYTF.

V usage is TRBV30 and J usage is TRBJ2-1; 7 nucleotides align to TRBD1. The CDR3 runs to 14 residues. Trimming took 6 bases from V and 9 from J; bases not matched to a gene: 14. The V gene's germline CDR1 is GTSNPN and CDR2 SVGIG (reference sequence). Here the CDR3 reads CACSKTGRLSEQFF. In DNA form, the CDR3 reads TGTGCCTGCTCGAAGACAGGGCGACTGAGTGAGCAGTTCTTC.

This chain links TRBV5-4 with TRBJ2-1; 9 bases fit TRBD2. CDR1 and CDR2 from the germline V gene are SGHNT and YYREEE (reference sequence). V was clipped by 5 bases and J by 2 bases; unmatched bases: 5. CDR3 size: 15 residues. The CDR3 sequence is CASSRTSGPYNEQFF. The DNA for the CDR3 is TGTGCCAGCAGTAGAACTAGCGGGCCCTACAATGAGCAGTTCTTC.

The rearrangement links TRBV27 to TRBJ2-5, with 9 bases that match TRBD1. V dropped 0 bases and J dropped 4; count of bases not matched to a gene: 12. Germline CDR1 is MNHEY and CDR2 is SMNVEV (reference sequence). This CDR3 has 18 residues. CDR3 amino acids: CASSLSSTGGVLGETQYF. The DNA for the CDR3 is TGTGCCAGCAGTTTATCGTCAACAGGGGGCGTTTTAGGAGAGACCCAGTACTTC.

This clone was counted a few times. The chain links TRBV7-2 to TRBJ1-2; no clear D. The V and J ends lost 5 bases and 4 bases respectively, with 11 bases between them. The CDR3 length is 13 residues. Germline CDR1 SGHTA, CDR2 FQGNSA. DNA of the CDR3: TGTGCCAGCAGCATCCACGGGATCTATGGCTACACCTTC. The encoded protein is CASSIHGIYGYTF. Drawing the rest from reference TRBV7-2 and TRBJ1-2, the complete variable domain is GAGVSQSPSNKVTEKGKDVELRCDPISGHTALYWYRQSLGQGLEFLIYFQGNSAPDKSGLPSDRFSAERTGGSVSTLTIQRTQQEDSAVYLCASSIHGIYGYTFGSGTRLTVV.

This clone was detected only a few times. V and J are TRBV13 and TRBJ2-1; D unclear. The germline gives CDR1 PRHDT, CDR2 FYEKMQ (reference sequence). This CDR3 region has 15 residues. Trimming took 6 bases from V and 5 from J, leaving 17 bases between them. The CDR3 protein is CASRLRGHDNNEQFF. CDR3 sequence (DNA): TGTGCCAGCAGATTAAGAGGTCACGATAACAATGAGCAGTTCTTC.

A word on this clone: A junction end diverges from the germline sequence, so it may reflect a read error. CDR3 DNA sequence: TGTGCTAGCAGCTTAGCACGGGGTTCCTACGAGCAGTACTTC. Protein sequence: CASSLARGSYEQYF. The V gene is TRBV7-7, the J gene TRBJ2-7, with D possibly being TRBD2 (5 bases). Germline loops: CDR1 SSHAT, CDR2 FNYEAQ (reference sequence). The CDR3 covers 14 residues.

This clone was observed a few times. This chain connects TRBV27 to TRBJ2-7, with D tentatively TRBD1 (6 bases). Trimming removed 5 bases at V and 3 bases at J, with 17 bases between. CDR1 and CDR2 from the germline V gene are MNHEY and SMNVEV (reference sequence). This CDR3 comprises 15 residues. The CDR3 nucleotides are TGTGCCAGCAGTCTACAACCTTTAGGGGGCTACGAGCAGTACTTC. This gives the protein CASSLQPLGGYEQYF.

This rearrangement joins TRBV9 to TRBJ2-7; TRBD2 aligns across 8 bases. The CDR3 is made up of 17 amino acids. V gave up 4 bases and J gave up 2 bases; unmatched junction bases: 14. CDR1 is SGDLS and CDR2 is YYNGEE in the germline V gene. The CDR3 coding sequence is TGTGCCAGCAGCACCTCTCTCGGGGGGGGGAGTCCCTACGAGCAGTACTTC. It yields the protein CASSTSLGGGSPYEQYF.

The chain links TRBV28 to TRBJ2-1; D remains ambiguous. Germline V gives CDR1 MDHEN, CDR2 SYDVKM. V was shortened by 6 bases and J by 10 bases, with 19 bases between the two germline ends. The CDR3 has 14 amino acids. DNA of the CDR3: TGTGCCAGCAGCCGAACCGTATTGGGCCGCGAGCAGTTCTTC. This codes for CASSRTVLGREQFF.

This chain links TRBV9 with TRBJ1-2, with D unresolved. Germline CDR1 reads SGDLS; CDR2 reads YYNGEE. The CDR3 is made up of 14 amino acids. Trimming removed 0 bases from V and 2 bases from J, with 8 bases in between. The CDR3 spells CASSVDPGNYGYTF. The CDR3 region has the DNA TGTGCCAGCAGCGTAGATCCGGGAAACTATGGCTACACCTTC.

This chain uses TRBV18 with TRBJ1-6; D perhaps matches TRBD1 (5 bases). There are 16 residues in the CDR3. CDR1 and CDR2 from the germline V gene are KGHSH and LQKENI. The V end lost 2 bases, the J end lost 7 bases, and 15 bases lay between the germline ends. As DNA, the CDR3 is TGTGCCAGCTCACCAGTCATCGGGGGTGGAAATTCACCCCTCCACTTT. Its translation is CASSPVIGGGNSPLHF.